This TCR beta chain derives from a study of blood T cells in healthy people across ages. This clonotype occurred a few times. Its cognate antigen is unknown. Between the trimmed V and J ends, which lost 4 bases and 0 bases, there was a span of 16 bases. The CDR3 has 16 amino acids. In germline, CDR1 is MDHEN, CDR2 SYDVKM. Points from the study as a whole: Age brought a roughly linear fall in TCR beta diversity measured per million T cells.

Primers used in a second PCR of about 6 to 11 cycles were a sample-barcoded 5' primer and a J-beta primer mix. TCRdb re-called the 5' RACE reads through MiXCR, storing one row per CDR3 protein. The sample consists of approximately 800,000 distinct CDR3 sequences, 20% to 30% of them appearing once. The same data also went into a second study, on T cells of mothers and their children. That study adds: Over five children and their three healthy Caucasian mothers were the donors. In unrelated and related pairs, TCR recombination output is shaped in a similar way by thymic selection. No clone of persistent microchimeric T cells was detected.

This chain links TRBV28 with TRBJ2-7; a weak D match, TRBD1 (6 bases). The sequence was collected from a boy aged 10-17 years in good health. Sequencing input: blood. CDR3 coding DNA: TGTGCCAGCAGTTCCTGGGCCACAGGGAGCTCCTACGAGCAGTACTTC. As protein: CASSSWATGSSYEQYF.